This TCR beta chain is drawn from a study of CD8+ T cells in alopecia areata. On the study more broadly: Among treated patients, oral tofacitinib was administered at 5 to 10 mg twice daily. Treatment with tofacitinib (6 to 18 months) was followed by 6 months off drug.

Study results and caveats: Clonality in lesional scalp, especially alopecia totalis/universalis, exceeded that of normal scalp. Resident alphabeta T cells of normal skin are also sequenced in scalp samples.

Following extraction, RNA underwent reverse transcription to cDNA, which served as the sequencing template. The data were produced by immunoSEQ multiplex PCR, yet TCRdb's version contains in-frame clones alone and is incomplete. The top ten hold 4.5% to 5.5% of the sample, which has roughly 130,000 clones, around 60% seen once. This clone was recorded a few times. Antigen unknown. Germline V gene lookup returns CDR1 SNHLY and CDR2 FYNNEI. The CDR3 runs to 14 residues. With 6 bases clipped from V and 5 bases from J, the junction kept 9 bases outside the gene matches. The receptor comes from a human donor with alopecia areata. The chain has TRBV2 and TRBJ2-7, with 8 bases identical to TRBD1. Source: CD4+ T cells sorted from blood, taken at week 0. The CDR3 nucleotides are TGTGCCAGCAGGGACAGGGAGACGAGAAACGAGCAGTACTTC. This translates into CASRDRETRNEQYF.